The TCR beta chain described here comes from a study of vaccination and CD4 T cells after COVID-19 (dated by TCRdb to between 2021 and 2023). Study-level background: The convalescent cohort included six males and four females, with two Hispanic individuals, seven Caucasians, two Asians and one multiracial person. The cultures were stimulated with overlapping spike peptide pools from SARS-CoV-2 and from the common cold coronaviruses HCoV-NL63, HCoV-OC43 and HCoV-229E. Control cultures used a CEFX viral epitope pool as positive control, an HIV-1 Nef peptide pool as negative control, or no peptide. The time from the second vaccine dose to post-vaccine blood sampling had a median of roughly 77 days and ranged from about 14 to 250 days. Participants received two doses of either the Pfizer-BioNTech BNT162b2 vaccine (n=8) or the Moderna mRNA-1273 vaccine (n=2). Post-COVID blood samples from convalescent patients were collected a median of roughly 100 days after diagnosis, with a range of 35 to 161 days. In around nine COVID-19 convalescent patients and 4 infection-naive healthy vaccine recipients, the spike-specific CD4+ TCR repertoire before mRNA vaccination was compared with the repertoire after mRNA vaccination. The study at large found these results: The median number of SARS-CoV-2-reactive clonotypes rose from 20 to 25 after infection to 35 to 45 after vaccination, but the change was not significant. Nearly all vaccine-specific clones in convalescent patients (304 of 307) were mono-reactive for SARS-CoV-2 spike rather than cross-reactive with common cold coronaviruses. In convalescent patients, a median about 90% of post-vaccine SARS-CoV-2-reactive clones were detected only after vaccination, and vaccine-specific priming was suggested by this finding. Relatively few convalescent patients were included in the study, and early timepoints after natural infection were not analyzed.

A remark on this clonotype: Its cognate antigen has yet to be identified. The sample holds no much larger clone one base away, and base qualities are not on file.

The CDR3 runs 19 residues from the cysteine to the phenylalanine. This entry keeps only the CDR3 DNA: 57 bases, framed from base 1. The sample's treatment or condition label, in plain terms: roughly 10-day PBMC culture with coronavirus spike peptide pools or control peptides (ViraFEST assay). The study used the ViraFEST assay, which expanded antigen-specific T cells with peptide pools and then identified expanded clonotypes by TCR sequencing. The absence of prior SARS-CoV-2 infection in healthy vaccine recipients was confirmed by negative nucleocapsid antibody tests before and after vaccination. PBMCs were cultured at around 2.2 million per well in IMDM supplemented with approximately 5% human AB serum and around 10 IU/ml IL-2, with approximately 11 ug/ml peptide pools added. Half of the culture medium was replaced with fresh IL-2-containing medium on days 3 and 7. After less than 12 days of culture, CD4+ T cells were isolated by negative selection using the EasySep CD4+ T cell isolation kit. PBMCs were separated from whole blood using Ficoll-Paque Plus gradient centrifugation and then either used fresh or cryopreserved at -140C. In general, triplicate wells were set up for every culture condition.

Libraries were prepared through PCR. At the Johns Hopkins FTIC core, DNA from the cultured CD4+ T cells underwent TCR sequencing with the Oncomine TCR Beta short-read assay. The QIAamp micro DNA kit was used to extract genomic DNA from the cultured CD4+ T cells. Oncomine TCR Beta libraries from cultured CD4+ T cells were pooled using unique dual indexes and sequenced on an Illumina iSeq 100. In the paper's pipeline: Non-productive sequences were removed, and CDR3s that did not start with C, did not end with F or W, or were shorter than 7 amino acids were discarded. Antigen-specific clonotypes were identified with the MANAFEST web application by comparing peptide-stimulated wells with reference and other culture wells. Positive clones required FDR below 0.05, an odds ratio above 5, and productive frequency above 0.1% in at least two of three replicate wells. Cross-reactive clonotypes were defined as significantly expanded in both SARS-CoV-2 spike wells and at least one common cold coronavirus spike condition. Using R version 3.6.1, CDR3 homology was evaluated through Levenshtein distances (stringdist) along with unrooted phylogenetic trees (ape). In-frame beta chains were kept once TCRdb had trimmed the public reads at Q25 with fastp and called clones with MiXCR. Each CDR3 protein appears once, grouped with its most common genes and DNA. The V and J calls reflect TCRdb's pipeline rather than the authors' work. Within this sample are 15,000 to 20,000 distinct CDR3 sequences, with around 40% of them counted one time only. 27% of the sample comes from the top ten.

The chain uses TRBV21-1 and TRBJ2-3. TRBV21-1 is listed as a pseudogene. The sequence was obtained from a human donor who received a COVID-19 vaccine. The sequencing used CD4+ T cells from blood, cultured in vitro, collected before SARS-CoV-2 vaccination. The bases read TGTGCCAGCAGCAAATCAGAACCAGTTCGACGGGTTAGCACAGATACGCAGTATTTT. Translated, this is CASSKSEPVRRVSTDTQYF.